A single sample gave rise to the 20 T cell receptor beta chains below, sequenced in a study of metastatic and nonmetastatic thyroid tumors. Before thyroid surgery, none of the patients had received any treatment. Using MiXCR, TCRdb re-called clones from the PCR reads. The sample records around 5,000 clones, 25% being singletons. Source material: adjacent normal tissue. These receptor sequences come from a male donor with papillary thyroid cancer or a benign thyroid nodule (not recorded which). Some clones in this sample may be carry-over from other donors' samples.

This clone is classed as medium-sized. This chain's CDR3 is CASSKLGQGQFF. In DNA, the CDR3 is TGTGCCAGCAGCAAGCTGGGCCAGGGGCAGTTCTTC. The rearrangement links TRBV27 to TRBJ2-1, with D possibly TRBD1 on 5 matching bases. Looked up from germline, CDR1 is MNHEY and CDR2 is SMNVEV (reference sequence). This CDR3 is built from 12 residues. V lost 6 bases, J lost 12 bases, and 15 bases lay in between.

In its sample, this clone is medium-sized (0.01 to 0.1%). The J gene is TRBJ1-6, the V gene TRBV7-8, with TRBD1 matching over 7 bases. This CDR3 is 16 amino acids long. In germline, CDR1 is SGHVS, CDR2 FQNEAQ. J was trimmed by 9 bases and V by 2 bases; bases with no gene match: 10. CDR3 region: CASSLLTGDGISPLHF. The CDR3 nucleotides are TGTGCCAGCAGCTTACTCACAGGGGACGGAATTTCACCCCTCCACTTT.

The chain couples TRBV11-2 to TRBJ2-7, with D possibly being TRBD1 or TRBD2 (5 bases each). CDR1 is SGHAT, CDR2 FQNNGV, per germline. The V end lost 5 bases, the J end lost 3 bases, and 14 bases lay between the germline ends. The CDR3 runs 14 residues. This CDR3 reads CASSPVGENYEQYF. The CDR3 DNA reads TGTGCCAGCAGCCCAGTGGGGGAGAACTACGAGCAGTACTTC.

CDR3 protein: CASSFWGDNTDTQYF. The CDR3, as DNA: TGTGCCAGCAGCTTTTGGGGGGATAACACAGATACGCAGTATTTT. This chain connects TRBV7-8 to TRBJ2-3; D may be TRBD2 (6 bases). The germline V and J ends were trimmed by 3 bases and 2 bases, with 12 bases remaining between them. Germline assignment: CDR1 SGHVS and CDR2 FQNEAQ. The CDR3 extends over 15 amino acids.

In this sample, this clone turned up a few times. V gene TRBV6-1 combines with J gene TRBJ2-7; 9 positions agree with TRBD1. J was trimmed by 2 bases and V by 6 bases; bases with no gene match: 8. The CDR3 is 15 amino acids. Germline V gives CDR1 MNHNS, CDR2 SASEGT. The CDR3 sequence is CASRKGGQGTYEQYF. The CDR3 nucleotides are TGTGCCAGCAGGAAGGGGGGACAGGGAACCTACGAGCAGTACTTC.

The table lists this clone with a few counts. This chain connects TRBV30 to TRBJ1-1, with 7 bases matching TRBD1. The germline CDR1 and CDR2 sequences are GTSNPN and SVGIG (reference sequence). This CDR3 spans 15 amino acids. The V gene end was trimmed by 3 bases and the J gene end by 0 bases; junction bases not matched to a gene: 7. This CDR3 reads CAWRRDSLMNTEAFF. CDR3 nucleotide sequence: TGTGCCTGGAGGCGGGACAGCCTTATGAACACTGAAGCTTTCTTT. Combining the CDR3 with reference TRBV30 and TRBJ1-1 gives the whole variable domain SQTIHQWPATLVQPVGSPLSLECTVEGTSNPNLYWYRQAAGRGLQLLFYSVGIGQISSEVPQNLSASRPQDRQFILSSKKLLLSDSGFYLCAWRRDSLMNTEAFFGQGTRLTVV.

This clone occurred a few times. At one end the junction does not follow the germline gene, possibly because of a read error. CDR3 loop: CASRAQGSNYCYTF. CDR3 in DNA: TGTGCCAGCAGGGCACAGGGTTCTAACTATTGCTACACCTTC. This chain uses TRBV2 with TRBJ1-2; TRBD1 is a possible D gene (6 bases). The CDR3 is 14 residues long. Germline CDR1 is SNHLY and CDR2 is FYNNEI.

This clone occurred a few times. J is TRBJ2-3 and V is TRBV7-2, with 7 bases lining up with TRBD1. The length of the CDR3 is 15 residues. Germline loops: CDR1 SGHTA, CDR2 FQGNSA. Trimming took 5 bases from V and 2 from J; bases not matched to a gene: 7. CDR3 sequence (DNA): TGTGCCAGCAGCCCAGGACAGGCAGACACAGATACGCAGTATTTT. Amino acids: CASSPGQADTDTQYF. The full variable domain, completed using reference TRBV7-2 and TRBJ2-3, is GAGVSQSPSNKVTEKGKDVELRCDPISGHTALYWYRQSLGQGLEFLIYFQGNSAPDKSGLPSDRFSAERTGGSVSTLTIQRTQQEDSAVYLCASSPGQADTDTQYFGPGTRLTVL.

A few counts support this clone. The chain couples TRBV27 to TRBJ1-2, with 7 bases lining up with TRBD1. V shed 6 bases, J shed 7 bases, and the junction held 8 bases outside the gene matches. Germline CDR1 MNHEY, CDR2 SMNVEV (reference sequence). The CDR3 is 13 residues long. The CDR3 sequence: CASREGGAGGYTF. The CDR3 DNA reads TGTGCCAGCAGGGAAGGGGGCGCAGGTGGCTACACCTTC.

The chain couples TRBV11-2 to TRBJ2-1, with a weak D call TRBD2 (6 bases). The CDR3 is 17 amino acids. Germline V gene sequence: CDR1 SGHAT, CDR2 FQNNGV. V dropped 1 base and J dropped 0 bases, with 13 bases sitting between them. The CDR3 region has the DNA TGTGCCAGCAGCTTAGTCGTTAGCGGCGGCTCCTACAATGAGCAGTTCTTC. Translation gives CASSLVVSGGSYNEQFF. The whole variable domain, filled in from reference TRBV11-2 and TRBJ2-1, reads EAGVAQSPRYKIIEKRQSVAFWCNPISGHATLYWYQQILGQGPKLLIQFQNNGVVDDSQLPKDRFSAERLKGVDSTLKIQPAKLEDSAVYLCASSLVVSGGSYNEQFFGPGTRLTVL.

This chain links TRBV20-1 with TRBJ2-1, with TRBD2 as a possible D gene (5 bases). The CDR3 contains 16 residues. Germline V gives CDR1 DFQATT, CDR2 SNEGSKA (reference sequence). The V end was cut by 1 base, the J end by 9 bases, with 22 bases between. CDR3 loop: CSARADSMGLQVEQFF. CDR3 DNA: TGCAGTGCTAGAGCGGACTCAATGGGTTTACAAGTTGAGCAGTTCTTC.

This clone has only one observation. The chain has TRBV18 and TRBJ2-7; TRBD2 matches 13 bases. The germline gives CDR1 KGHSH, CDR2 LQKENI. The CDR3 has 17 amino acids. V lost 5 bases, J lost 2 bases, and 9 bases stayed unmatched. The CDR3 DNA follows: TGTGCCAGCTCAACCGCATTACTAGCGGGGGGGCCCTACGAGCAGTACTTC. It translates to CASSTALLAGGPYEQYF. The full variable domain, its missing parts supplied by reference TRBV18 and TRBJ2-7, is NAGVMQNPRHLVRRRGQEARLRCSPMKGHSHVYWYRQLPEEGLKFMVYLQKENIIDESGMPKERFSAEFPKEGPSILRIQQVVRGDSAAYFCASSTALLAGGPYEQYFGPGTRLTVT.

The chain uses TRBV20-1 and TRBJ1-1; D might be TRBD1 (5 bases). The CDR3 is 11 residues long. Deletions cut 1 base from V and 12 bases from J, with 12 bases between. Germline-derived CDR1 and CDR2 are DFQATT and SNEGSKA (reference sequence). CDR3 DNA sequence: TGCAGTGCTAGAGTCGGGCGGGACCCTTTCTTT. Translating gives CSARVGRDPFF.

Regarding this clone: The DNA is left out, because the CDR3 cannot be placed on it with certainty; the CDR3 is given as TCRdb lists it. The chain combines TRBV20-1 with TRBJ2-2; TRBD1, as called in the table, went unchecked against the DNA. The CDR3 is 21 amino acids in total, end residues counted. The germline CDR1 and CDR2 sequences are DFQATT and SNEGSKA (reference sequence). CDR3 residues: CSASPAIEQFFGPGGTGELFF.

This clone was recorded many times. This sequence joins TRBV12-3 or TRBV12-4 and TRBJ2-3; D unclear. Trimming cost V 4 bases and J 7 bases, with 6 bases left between them. CDR3 length equals 11 residues. CDR3 sequence: CASSYQNTQYF. Here the CDR3 DNA reads TGTGCCAGCAGTTATCAAAATACGCAGTATTTT.

This clone is categorized as medium-sized. This same CDR3 is encoded by further DNA sequences in the sample. The V gene is TRBV24-1, the J gene TRBJ2-1, with 10 bases fitting TRBD2. The CDR3 runs 16 residues. Germline V lookup: CDR1 KGHDR, CDR2 SFDVKD. V gave up 1 base and J gave up 7 bases; unmatched junction bases: 6. The CDR3 sequence: CATSDFGSGRSNEQFF. CDR3 nucleotides: TGTGCCACCAGTGATTTTGGTAGCGGGAGGTCGAATGAGCAGTTCTTC.

CDR3 protein: CATSEDSGRSTQYF. CDR3 coding DNA: TGTGCCACCAGTGAGGATAGCGGGAGGTCAACCCAGTACTTC. V gene TRBV24-1 combines with J gene TRBJ2-5, with TRBD2 matching over 10 bases. CDR1 and CDR2 (germline): KGHDR, SFDVKD. The length of the CDR3 is 14 residues. Unmatched junction bases numbered 6, after V lost 4 bases and J lost 8 bases.

The genes are TRBV3-1 and TRBJ1-1; D is ambiguous. CDR3 size: 13 residues. Looked up from germline, CDR1 is LGHDT and CDR2 is YNNKEL (reference sequence). Trimming stripped 3 bases from V and 9 bases from J, with 14 bases between. The CDR3 DNA reads as TGTGCCAGCAGCCAGGGAACCGGGATTCAAGCTTTCTTT. Residues: CASSQGTGIQAFF.

Regarding this clone: At one end, the junction sequence differs from germline, possibly due to a read error. This CDR3 is also generated by other DNA sequences in the sample. This chain links TRBV2 with TRBJ1-4, with TRBD1 identical over 10 bases. In germline, CDR1 is SNHLY, CDR2 FYNNEI. This CDR3 contains 15 residues. The CDR3 reads CASRADRGTNEKLFF. For the CDR3, the DNA is TGTGCCAGCAGAGCGGACAGGGGGACTAATGAAAAACTTTTTTTT.

This clone was detected a few times. Being one base from a much bigger clone, this may be a read error. The rearrangement links TRBV6-2 or TRBV6-3 to TRBJ1-2, with D uncertain. This CDR3 is built from 13 residues. Germline CDR1 and CDR2: MNHEY and SVGEGT. The ends were cut back, 7 bases at V and 3 bases at J, with 12 bases in the middle. CDR3 nucleotides: TGTGCCAGCACGGGCAGGAGGGACTATGGCTACACCTTC. As protein: CASTGRRDYGYTF.